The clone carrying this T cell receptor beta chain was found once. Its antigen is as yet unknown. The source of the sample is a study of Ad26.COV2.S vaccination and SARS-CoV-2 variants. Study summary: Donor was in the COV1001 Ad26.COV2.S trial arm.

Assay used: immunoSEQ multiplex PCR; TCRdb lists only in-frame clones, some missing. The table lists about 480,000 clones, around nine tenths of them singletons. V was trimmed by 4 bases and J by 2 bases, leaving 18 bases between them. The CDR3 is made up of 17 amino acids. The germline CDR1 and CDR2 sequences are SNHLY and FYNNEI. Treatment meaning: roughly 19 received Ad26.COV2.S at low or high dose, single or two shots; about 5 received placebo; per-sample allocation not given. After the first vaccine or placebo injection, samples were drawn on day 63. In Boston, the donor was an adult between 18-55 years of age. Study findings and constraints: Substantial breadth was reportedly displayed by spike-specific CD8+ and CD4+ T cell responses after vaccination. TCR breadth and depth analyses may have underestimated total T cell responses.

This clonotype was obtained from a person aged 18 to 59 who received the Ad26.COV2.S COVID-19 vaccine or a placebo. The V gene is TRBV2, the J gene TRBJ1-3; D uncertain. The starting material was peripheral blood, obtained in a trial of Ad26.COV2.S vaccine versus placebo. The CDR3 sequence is CASSAGLGSGTGNTIYF. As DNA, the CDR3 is TGTGCCAGCAGTGCTGGGTTGGGTTCCGGGACTGGAAACACCATATATTTT.